Listed here are 5 T cell receptor beta chains from one sample, sequenced in a study of CD8+ T cells in alopecia areata. Extraction and reverse transcription of RNA yielded cDNA as the sequencing template. Method: immunoSEQ multiplex PCR; TCRdb's copy keeps in-frame clones and lacks some. The data contain a few thousand clones, about 63% of them singletons. The sequencing sample was made of skin. These receptors all come from a human donor in good health.

This chain connects TRBV19 to TRBJ1-2; D might be TRBD1 (6 bases). Trimming left V 3 bases short and J 0 bases short, with 11 bases between. Looked up from germline, CDR1 is LNHDA and CDR2 is SQIVND (reference sequence). CDR3 length equals 15 residues. The CDR3 DNA reads TGTGCCAGTAGTATCCTTGGGACACCTAACTATGGCTACACCTTC. As protein: CASSILGTPNYGYTF. Variable domain in full (rest from reference TRBV19 and TRBJ1-2): DGGITQSPKYLFRKEGQNVTLSCEQNLNHDAMYWYRQDPGQGLRLIYYSQIVNDFQKGDIAEGYSVSREKKESFPLTVTSAQKNPTAFYLCASSILGTPNYGYTFGSGTRLTVV.

The chain employs TRBV6-5 and TRBJ2-5, with 7 bases lining up with TRBD2. V shed 2 bases, J shed 3 bases, and the junction held 9 bases outside the gene matches. CDR3 length: 16 residues. Germline-derived CDR1 and CDR2 are MNHEY and SVGAGI. DNA for the CDR3: TGTGCCAGCAGTTACACTTCGCTGAGCGGGAAAGAGACCCAGTACTTC. Translation gives CASSYTSLSGKETQYF.

This clone was seen a single time. The J gene is TRBJ1-6, the V gene TRBV25-1; D may be TRBD1 (6 bases). The CDR3 covers 15 residues. CDR1 is MGHDK and CDR2 is SYGVNS in the germline V gene. V was trimmed by 8 bases and J by 6 bases, leaving 17 bases between them. In nucleotides, the CDR3 is TGTGCCAGCCGGACTTCCGGACAGATTAATTCACCCCTCCACTTT. This codes for CASRTSGQINSPLHF. Complete variable domain (other parts from reference TRBV25-1 and TRBJ1-6): EADIYQTPRYLVIGTGKKITLECSQTMGHDKMYWYQQDPGMELHLIHYSYGVNSTEKGDLSSESTVSRIRTEHFPLTLESARPSHTSQYLCASRTSGQINSPLHFGNGTRLTVT.

The CDR3 sequence: CASSPQTGPNYEQYF. Here the CDR3 DNA reads TGTGCCAGCAGCCCTCAGACAGGTCCGAACTACGAGCAGTACTTC. The rearrangement joins TRBV7-7 to TRBJ2-7, with D possibly being TRBD1 (6 bases). There are 15 residues in the CDR3. Per germline, CDR1 SSHAT and CDR2 FNYEAQ (reference sequence). The V gene lost 5 bases and the J gene lost 3 bases, with 17 bases spanning the gap. The entire variable domain, with the rest obtained from reference TRBV7-7 and TRBJ2-7, is as follows: GAGVSQSPRYKVTKRGQDVTLRCDPISSHATLYWYQQALGQGPEFLTYFNYEAQPDKSGLPSDRFSAERPEGSISTLTIQRTEQRDSAMYRCASSPQTGPNYEQYFGPGTRLTVT.

This chain links TRBV2 with TRBJ2-4, with 7 bases aligning to TRBD1. V shed 0 bases, J shed 3 bases, and the junction held 8 bases outside the gene matches. Germline CDR1 is SNHLY and CDR2 is FYNNEI. The CDR3 has 17 amino acids. The DNA of the CDR3 is TGTGCCAGCAGTGAAGCGTACAGGGGTTCCGGCAAAAACATTCAGTACTTC. This sequence encodes CASSEAYRGSGKNIQYF.